The 18 T cell receptor beta chains below all came from one sample that was sequenced in a study of monozygotic twins with inflammatory bowel disease. From its re-call of the 5' RACE reads, TCRdb lists each CDR3 protein once, without DNA. The sample yields approximately 150,000 distinct CDR3 sequences, of which the top ten take up about 8%. The sequenced material came from blood. The origin of the receptors is a human donor with ulcerative colitis or Crohn's disease, or a healthy co-twin of an affected twin (not recorded which).

This chain links TRBV28 with TRBJ1-5. The germline V gene has CDR1 MDHEN and CDR2 SYDVKM. CDR3 length: 15 amino acids. This CDR3 is CASSLDSPFNQPQHF.

V usage is TRBV21-1 and J usage is TRBJ2-2; absent DNA, TCRdb's TRBD1 call cannot be checked. TRBV21-1 is shown as a pseudogene. This CDR3 region has 19 residues. CDR3 amino acids: CASSKAGGTGPDGTGELFF.

The genes are TRBV20-1 and TRBJ2-3; TCRdb picks TRBD1, but there is no DNA to check that call. This CDR3 comprises 14 residues. Germline V gene lookup returns CDR1 DFQATT and CDR2 SNEGSKA (reference sequence). CDR3 in amino acids: CSSRERGPTDTQYF.

V usage is TRBV5-6 and J usage is TRBJ1-5; TCRdb indicates TRBD1, and absent DNA this call remains unverified. CDR3 length: 17 residues. Germline-derived CDR1 and CDR2 are SGHDT and YYEEEE. The CDR3 loop is CASSLRGAGAFVQPQHF.

V usage is TRBV30 and J usage is TRBJ1-6; without DNA, the TCRdb call of TRBD1 cannot be checked. Per the germline V gene, CDR1 is GTSNPN and CDR2 is SVGIG (reference sequence). CDR3 size: 14 residues. The CDR3 here is CAGGTGGERSPLHF.

The gene calls are TRBV5-6 and TRBJ1-5; TCRdb reports TRBD1, a call that lacks DNA to check it against. CDR1 SGHDT and CDR2 YYEEEE come from the germline V gene. This CDR3 has 18 amino acids. CDR3 amino acids: CASSLWAGERPGGQPQHF.

The chain recombines TRBV7-9 with TRBJ2-7. The length of the CDR3 is 13 residues. Germline CDR1 and CDR2: SEHNR and FQNEAQ (reference sequence). The CDR3 spells CASWGFPSYEQYF.

The rearrangement links TRBV28 to TRBJ2-7. This CDR3 has 14 amino acids. Germline CDR1 reads MDHEN; CDR2 reads SYDVKM. CDR3 sequence: CASSLSPGSYEQYF. The full variable domain, rest sourced from reference TRBV28 and TRBJ2-7, is DVKVTQSSRYLVKRTGEKVFLECVQDMDHENMFWYRQDPGLGLRLIYFSYDVKMKEKGDIPEGYSVSREKKERFSLILESASTNQTSMYLCASSLSPGSYEQYFGPGTRLTVT.

This sequence joins TRBV4-1 and TRBJ2-5. Germline V gives CDR1 MGHRA, CDR2 YSYEKL. This CDR3 has 15 residues. CDR3 amino acids: CASSQWRRNQETQYF.

The chain uses TRBV5-1 and TRBJ2-7. CDR3 length: 12 residues. CDR1 is SGHRS and CDR2 is YFSETQ in the germline V gene. CDR3 residues: CASSPTWDEQYF.

V is TRBV5-1 and J is TRBJ2-7; with no DNA, the TCRdb D assignment of TRBD1 cannot be verified. The CDR3 runs 13 residues. The V gene's germline CDR1 is SGHRS and CDR2 YFSETQ. CDR3 residues: CASSLTGNYEQYF.

The chain has TRBV14 and TRBJ2-4; TCRdb's D call of TRBD2 is untestable without DNA. CDR1 SGHDN and CDR2 FVKESK come from the germline V gene. The CDR3 loop spans 17 amino acids. CDR3 protein: CASSPLSGGRSKNIQYF.

V gene TRBV18 combines with J gene TRBJ1-2; checking the TCRdb D call of TRBD1 is not possible without DNA. The germline V gene encodes CDR1 KGHSH and CDR2 LQKENI. This CDR3 region has 15 residues. CDR3 amino acids: CASSFGTEPNYGYTF.

This sequence joins TRBV12-3 or TRBV12-4 and TRBJ1-1. The CDR3 length is 14 residues. This chain's CDR3 is CASSSWARNTEAFF.

V and J are TRBV25-1 and TRBJ1-2. CDR1 is MGHDK, CDR2 SYGVNS, per germline. The CDR3 extends over 12 amino acids. This CDR3 reads CASTYSSGGYTF.

V usage is TRBV18 and J usage is TRBJ1-4. The CDR3 contains 18 residues. Germline values: CDR1 KGHSH, CDR2 LQKENI. CDR3 protein: CASSPYPIMTATNEKLFF.

V and J are TRBV7-9 and TRBJ1-1; no DNA is available, so the TRBD1 call from TCRdb remains unchecked. CDR3 length: 15 amino acids. The V gene's germline CDR1 is SEHNR and CDR2 FQNEAQ (reference sequence). CDR3 in amino acids: CASSTRQGAKTEAFF.

This sequence joins TRBV5-5 and TRBJ2-5; TCRdb's D gene call, TRBD2, goes unchecked for lack of DNA. The V gene's germline CDR1 is SGHKS and CDR2 YYEKEE (reference sequence). The CDR3 extends over 14 amino acids. The CDR3: CASSFRTSWETQYF.